A single sample gave rise to the 3 T cell receptor beta chains below, sequenced in a study of blood T cell repertoires in COVID-19. This table comes from immunoSEQ multiplex PCR, and its TCRdb copy is limited to in-frame clones, with some not included. The sample contains roughly 300,000 clones, under 90% of which appear only once. Sequenced sample: peripheral blood. The origin of the receptors is a woman in her 30s with COVID-19, enrolled during active disease.

This sequence joins TRBV14 and TRBJ1-2; tentatively, D is TRBD1 (5 bases). CDR3 size: 13 residues. Trimming took 7 bases from V and 0 from J, leaving 9 bases between them. CDR1 SGHDN and CDR2 FVKESK come from the germline V gene. The CDR3 region has the DNA TGTGCCAGCACCCCGACAGCTAACTATGGCTACACCTTC. Translating gives CASTPTANYGYTF.

The chain uses TRBV3-1 (or the pseudogene TRBV3-2) and TRBJ2-7; TRBD1 matches 7 bases. J was trimmed by 3 bases and V by 4 bases; bases with no gene match: 3. CDR1 is LGHDT and CDR2 is YNNKEL in the germline V gene (reference sequence). The CDR3 has 13 residues. CDR3 region: CASSPGQLYEQYF. CDR3 nucleotides: TGTGCCAGCAGCCCGGGACAGCTCTACGAGCAGTACTTC.

The CDR3 is CASSLRSGGVYNEQFF. CDR3 nucleotides: TGTGCCAGCAGCTTAAGGAGCGGGGGCGTCTACAATGAGCAGTTCTTC. The chain is built from TRBV7-2 and TRBJ2-1; 8 positions agree with TRBD2. The J segment lost 3 bases and the V segment lost 2 bases, leaving 6 bases of the junction unmatched. CDR1 is SGHTA and CDR2 is FQGNSA in the germline V gene. The CDR3 consists of 16 residues. Variable domain in full (rest from reference TRBV7-2 and TRBJ2-1): GAGVSQSPSNKVTEKGKDVELRCDPISGHTALYWYRQSLGQGLEFLIYFQGNSAPDKSGLPSDRFSAERTGGSVSTLTIQRTQQEDSAVYLCASSLRSGGVYNEQFFGPGTRLTVL.